These T cell receptor beta chains were read from a single sample in a study of blood T cell repertoires in COVID-19. Using immunoSEQ multiplex PCR, the repertoire was profiled, and TCRdb retains in-frame clones only, with some absent. Of 200,000 to 250,000 clones listed, roughly 90% were seen once; the top ten hold around 6.5%. Sequenced material: peripheral blood. These receptors all come from a man between 60 and 70 years old with acute or convalescent COVID-19. CDR3s include the opening cysteine and the closing phenylalanine or tryptophan. D genes are given only for firm matches. Part of the rows lack a size; the others show once, few, many or a class for expanded clones.

DNA: TGTGCCAGCTCACCACGACAGCACTATAGCTACACCTTC
CDR3: CASSPRQHYSYTF
J: TRBJ1-2
size: -
V: TRBV18
D: -

DNA: TGTGCCAGCAGCTTTATCCTAGGACTAGCGGGAACCTACAATGAGCAGTTCTTC
CDR3: CASSFILGLAGTYNEQFF
J: TRBJ2-1
size: once
V: TRBV7-9
D: TRBD2

DNA: TGTGCCAGCAGTGAATGGCAAGATGGCTACACCTTC
CDR3: CASSEWQDGYTF
J: TRBJ1-2
size: -
V: TRBV25-1
D: -

DNA: TGTGCCAGTAGTATAGTCGAAGCCTCGACAGTTACCTATGGCTACACCTTC
CDR3: CASSIVEASTVTYGYTF
J: TRBJ1-2
size: -
V: TRBV19
D: -

DNA: TGTGCCAGTAGTGCTCCACGGACAGGGGAGTCATCTAGCAATCAGCCCCAGCATTTT
CDR3: CASSAPRTGESSSNQPQHF
J: TRBJ1-5
size: -
V: TRBV19
D: TRBD1

DNA: TGTGCCAGCAGTTATTCAGGGGAGGGGGACACTGAAGCTTTCTTT
CDR3: CASSYSGEGDTEAFF
J: TRBJ1-1
size: few
V: TRBV27
D: -

DNA: TGTGCCAGCTCCAGGAGGGGCGACACTGAAGCTTTCTTT
CDR3: CASSRRGDTEAFF
J: TRBJ1-1
size: -
V: TRBV18
D: -

DNA: TGCGCCAGCAGCCCCTGGACTAGCGGCAGAGGGGAGCAGTTCTTC
CDR3: CASSPWTSGRGEQFF
J: TRBJ2-1
size: -
V: TRBV4-3
D: TRBD2

DNA: TGTGCCAGCAGCTTAACAGGGGGCCGGGAGCAGTACTTC
CDR3: CASSLTGGREQYF
J: TRBJ2-7
size: -
V: TRBV7-2
D: TRBD1

DNA: TGTGCCAGCAGTTTAGTACCTCCCCCGGGACTAGCGGGAGGGCTTGAGAACGAGCAGTACTTC
CDR3: CASSLVPPPGLAGGLENEQYF
J: TRBJ2-7
size: -
V: TRBV27
D: TRBD2

DNA: TGTGCCAGCAGCTCCGGTGGGGGCCGGGGAGAGACCCAGTACTTC
CDR3: CASSSGGGRGETQYF
J: TRBJ2-5
size: once
V: TRBV7-8
D: -

DNA: TGTGCCAGCAGCCAAGAGGGGGGGCTTAGTTACACTGAAGCTTTCTTT
CDR3: CASSQEGGLSYTEAFF
J: TRBJ1-1
size: -
V: TRBV3-1/TRBV3-2
D: -

DNA: TGTGCCAGCAGCCTTGACAGGGAGGAAGCTTTCTTT
CDR3: CASSLDREEAFF
J: TRBJ1-1
size: -
V: TRBV11-1
D: TRBD1

DNA: TGTGCCAGCAGTTTAGGAGGGGGCGATGGCTACACCTTC
CDR3: CASSLGGGDGYTF
J: TRBJ1-2
size: once
V: TRBV12-3/TRBV12-4
D: TRBD1

DNA: TGCGCCAGCAGCTTGCGGAGACGAGCGGACACAGATACGCAGTATTTT
CDR3: CASSLRRRADTDTQYF
J: TRBJ2-3
size: once
V: TRBV5-1
D: -

DNA: TGCGCCAGCAGCCAAGAAAGCAGGGACGGGGAGCTGTTTTTT
CDR3: CASSQESRDGELFF
J: TRBJ2-2
size: -
V: TRBV4-3
D: -

DNA: TGTGCCAGCAGCTCCAGGACTAGCGGAATGAACACCGGGGAGCTGTTTTTT
CDR3: CASSSRTSGMNTGELFF
J: TRBJ2-2
size: -
V: TRBV7-2
D: TRBD2

DNA: TGTGCCAGCAGTGAACGCAGGAAGGGACTCCCCAATGAGCAGTTCTTC
CDR3: CASSERRKGLPNEQFF
J: TRBJ2-1
size: few
V: TRBV6-1
D: -

DNA: TGTGCCTGGAAGGGGTCAGAAGGACCAGGGGGTGAAGCTTTCTTT
CDR3: CAWKGSEGPGGEAFF
J: TRBJ1-1
size: -
V: TRBV30
D: TRBD1

DNA: TGCAGCGTTGGACAGGGACAGAACACTGAAGCTTTCTTT
CDR3: CSVGQGQNTEAFF
J: TRBJ1-1
size: -
V: TRBV29-1
D: TRBD1

DNA: TGTGCCAGCAGTTCGCCCCTGGGGGGGAGCTCCTACAATGAGCAGTTCTTC
CDR3: CASSSPLGGSSYNEQFF
J: TRBJ2-1
size: -
V: TRBV28
D: TRBD2

DNA: TGTGCCAGCAGCTCCAGACAGACAGATACGCAGTATTTT
CDR3: CASSSRQTDTQYF
J: TRBJ2-3
size: -
V: TRBV5-4
D: -

DNA: TGTGCCAGCAGTCGCCGTGATCAGGGGGGCCTCGGCTACACCTTC
CDR3: CASSRRDQGGLGYTF
J: TRBJ1-2
size: -
V: TRBV6-5
D: TRBD1

DNA: TGTGCCAGCAGGCTATCAGCCAGGGCGAACACTGAAGCTTTCTTT
CDR3: CASRLSARANTEAFF
J: TRBJ1-1
size: many
V: TRBV7-3
D: -

DNA: TGTGCCAGCAGCCTAGGGACTAGCAGACGCACAGATACGCAGTATTTT
CDR3: CASSLGTSRRTDTQYF
J: TRBJ2-3
size: -
V: TRBV7-3
D: TRBD2

DNA: TGTGCCAGCAGCTACCCATGGGGAGGGGAGGACTATGGCTACACCTTC
CDR3: CASSYPWGGEDYGYTF
J: TRBJ1-2
size: -
V: TRBV5-6
D: -

DNA: TGTGCCAGCTCACAAAGAGAAGTAAATAATTCACCCCTCCACTTT
CDR3: CASSQREVNNSPLHF
J: TRBJ1-6
size: -
V: TRBV18
D: -

DNA: TGTGCCAGCAACACGGGACTAGCGGGAAGGCCGTTCTTC
CDR3: CASNTGLAGRPFF
J: TRBJ2-1
size: -
V: TRBV27
D: TRBD2

DNA: TGCAGCGTCCGACAACAGGGGGTGAGCGAGCAGTACTTC
CDR3: CSVRQQGVSEQYF
J: TRBJ2-7
size: -
V: TRBV29-1
D: TRBD1

DNA: TGTGCCACCCTAAGCGGATTCACTCAGCCCCAGCATTTT
CDR3: CATLSGFTQPQHF
J: TRBJ1-5
size: few
V: TRBV6-5
D: -

DNA: TGTGCCAGCAGCACCCCTAGCGGGAGGTACGAGCAGTACTTC
CDR3: CASSTPSGRYEQYF
J: TRBJ2-7
size: -
V: TRBV28
D: TRBD2

DNA: TGTGCCAGTAGTCGGACAGCCGAAGAGACCCAGTACTTC
CDR3: CASSRTAEETQYF
J: TRBJ2-5
size: -
V: TRBV19
D: -

DNA: TGTGCCAGCAGCGTAGGACAGGGCCAAGCTTTCTTT
CDR3: CASSVGQGQAFF
J: TRBJ1-1
size: -
V: TRBV9
D: TRBD1

DNA: TGTGCCAGCAGTGGAGGGACTAGCGGGAGTGGGCAGTTCTTC
CDR3: CASSGGTSGSGQFF
J: TRBJ2-1
size: -
V: TRBV2
D: TRBD2

DNA: TGTGCCAGCAGCCCGATGGCAAACACTGAAGCTTTCTTT
CDR3: CASSPMANTEAFF
J: TRBJ1-1
size: -
V: TRBV7-3
D: -

DNA: TGCGCCAGCAGCCAAGAACAGGCGGGGCGGGGGGAGCTGTTTTTT
CDR3: CASSQEQAGRGELFF
J: TRBJ2-2
size: -
V: TRBV4-1
D: -

DNA: TGTGCCAGCAGTTTCCTACCCCCTCGGACAGGTCGAGGCGGCTACACCTTC
CDR3: CASSFLPPRTGRGGYTF
J: TRBJ1-2
size: -
V: TRBV27
D: TRBD1

DNA: TGTGCCAGCAGCAACGAGGGGGAGCTGTTTTTT
CDR3: CASSNEGELFF
J: TRBJ2-2
size: -
V: TRBV7-3
D: -

DNA: TGTGCCAGCAGCCCGACGGCGGCGACAGCTTTCTTT
CDR3: CASSPTAATAFF
J: TRBJ1-1
size: -
V: TRBV14
D: -

DNA: TGTGCCAGTAGTGTCCTAGCGCTTAGCACAGATACGCAGTATTTT
CDR3: CASSVLALSTDTQYF
J: TRBJ2-3
size: -
V: TRBV19
D: -

DNA: TGCGCCAGCAGGGTCGAGGACAGGAGCTACAATGAGCAGTTCTTC
CDR3: CASRVEDRSYNEQFF
J: TRBJ2-1
size: few
V: TRBV5-1
D: TRBD1

DNA: TGTGCCAGCAGCCCCCCCCTAGCGGAACTGTACAATGAGCAGTTCTTC
CDR3: CASSPPLAELYNEQFF
J: TRBJ2-1
size: -
V: TRBV5-4
D: TRBD2

DNA: TGTGCCAGCAGTGAAATGAGGTACGAGCAGTACTTC
CDR3: CASSEMRYEQYF
J: TRBJ2-7
size: -
V: TRBV2
D: -

DNA: TGTGCCAGCAGTTTATGGGGACAGGGGCAAGAGACCCAGTACTTC
CDR3: CASSLWGQGQETQYF
J: TRBJ2-5
size: once
V: TRBV28
D: TRBD1

DNA: TGTGCCAGCAGCGTAGGAGGAAGAAACACAGATACGCAGTATTTT
CDR3: CASSVGGRNTDTQYF
J: TRBJ2-3
size: -
V: TRBV9
D: -

DNA: TGTGCCAGCAGCCAAGGAACTAACTACGAGCAGTACTTC
CDR3: CASSQGTNYEQYF
J: TRBJ2-7
size: -
V: TRBV14
D: -

DNA: TGCAGCGTTGGATCGGATGGCTACACCTTC
CDR3: CSVGSDGYTF
J: TRBJ1-2
size: -
V: TRBV29-1
D: -

DNA: TGTGCCAGCAGTAAGGGGATGAACTACGAGCAGTACTTC
CDR3: CASSKGMNYEQYF
J: TRBJ2-7
size: few
V: TRBV7-8
D: -

DNA: TGTGCCAGCAGACGACTAGCGGACACAACCGGGGAGCTGTTTTTT
CDR3: CASRRLADTTGELFF
J: TRBJ2-2
size: -
V: TRBV3-1/TRBV3-2
D: TRBD2

DNA: TGTGCCAGTAGTATGTCCTCTGTTTCCTACGAGCAGTACTTC
CDR3: CASSMSSVSYEQYF
J: TRBJ2-7
size: -
V: TRBV19
D: -

DNA: TGTGCCAGCGGGAGAGGAAACACCGGGGAGCTGTTTTTT
CDR3: CASGRGNTGELFF
J: TRBJ2-2
size: -
V: TRBV27
D: -

DNA: TGTGCCAGCAGTGAAGCGCTTCCGGGAGCGGGCTACGAGCAGTACTTC
CDR3: CASSEALPGAGYEQYF
J: TRBJ2-7
size: -
V: TRBV6-1
D: -

DNA: TGTGCCAGCAGCTCGGGACTAGCGGAGGGCACAGATACGCAGTATTTT
CDR3: CASSSGLAEGTDTQYF
J: TRBJ2-3
size: -
V: TRBV11-3
D: TRBD2

DNA: TGTGCCAGTAGTATCGACAGGACAGCCTATGGCTACACCTTC
CDR3: CASSIDRTAYGYTF
J: TRBJ1-2
size: -
V: TRBV19
D: -